The clone carrying this T cell receptor beta chain was recorded once. This sample was taken from a study of T cell responses to AZD1222 COVID-19 vaccine. The data were produced by immunoSEQ multiplex PCR, yet TCRdb's version contains in-frame clones alone and is incomplete. The sample has 160,000 or so clones, more than 85% seen once. V was trimmed by 2 bases and J by 2 bases, leaving 12 bases between them. The V gene's germline CDR1 is SGHRS and CDR2 YFSETQ. The CDR3 length is 15 residues. The chain combines TRBV5-1 with TRBJ2-3, with D unresolved. The clonotype was recovered from an adult who received the AZD1222 COVID-19 vaccine. Material: peripheral blood, obtained 28 days after the second AZD1222 dose. The CDR3 nucleotides are TGCGCCAGCAGCTTAAACATGTTAAACACAGATACGCAGTATTTT. Amino acid sequence: CASSLNMLNTDTQYF.